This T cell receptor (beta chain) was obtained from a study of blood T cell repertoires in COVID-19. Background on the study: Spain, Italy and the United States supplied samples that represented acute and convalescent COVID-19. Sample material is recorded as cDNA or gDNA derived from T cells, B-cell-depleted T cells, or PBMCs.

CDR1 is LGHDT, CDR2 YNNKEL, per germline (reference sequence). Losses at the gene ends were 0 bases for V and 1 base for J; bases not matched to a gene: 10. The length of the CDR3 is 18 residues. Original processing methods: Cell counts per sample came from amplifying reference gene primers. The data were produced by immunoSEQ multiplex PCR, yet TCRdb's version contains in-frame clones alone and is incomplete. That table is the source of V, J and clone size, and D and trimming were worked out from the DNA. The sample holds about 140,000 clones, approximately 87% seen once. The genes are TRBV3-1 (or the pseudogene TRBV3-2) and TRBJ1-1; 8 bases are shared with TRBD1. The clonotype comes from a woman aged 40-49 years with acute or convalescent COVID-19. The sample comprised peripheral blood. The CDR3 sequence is CASSQDLLFGTGNTEAFF. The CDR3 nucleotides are TGTGCCAGCAGCCAAGACCTCTTATTCGGGACAGGGAACACTGAAGCTTTCTTT.